This T cell receptor (beta chain) derives from a study of post-analysis software for immune sequencing data. Incorporated into the TCR beta cDNA libraries were unique molecular identifiers, which served to reduce PCR and sequencing biases. MiXCR, applied by TCRdb to the PCR reads, yields one record per CDR3 protein. The data hold about 570,000 distinct CDR3 sequences, with around 36% observed a single time. Study-wide results and limits: Roughly 5 TRBV segments (TRBV5-6, TRBV5-1 and TRBV20-1 among them) occurred more frequently in patients than in controls.

This CDR3 is built from 18 residues. Per germline, CDR1 LNHNV and CDR2 YYDKDF (reference sequence). Germline trimming cut 0 bases from V and 0 bases from J; bases unmatched to any gene: 7. Only a few counts were recorded for this clonotype. Its antigen is as yet unknown. Material: blood. This chain uses TRBV15 with TRBJ2-7, with TRBD2 matching 11 bases. This TCR derives from a girl between 2 and 17 years old with multiple sclerosis. CDR3 residues: CATSRDTTLAGVSYEQYF. The CDR3, as DNA: TGTGCCACCAGCAGAGATACCACACTAGCGGGGGTCTCCTACGAGCAGTACTTC.